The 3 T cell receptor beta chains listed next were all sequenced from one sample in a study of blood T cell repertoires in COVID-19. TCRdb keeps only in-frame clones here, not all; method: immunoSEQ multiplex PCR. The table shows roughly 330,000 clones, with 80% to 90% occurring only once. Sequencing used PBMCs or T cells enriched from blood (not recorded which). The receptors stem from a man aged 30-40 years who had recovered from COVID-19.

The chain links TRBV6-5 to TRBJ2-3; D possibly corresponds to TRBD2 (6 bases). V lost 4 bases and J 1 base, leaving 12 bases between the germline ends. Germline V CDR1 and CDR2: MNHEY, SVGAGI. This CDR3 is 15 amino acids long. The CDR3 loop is CASSWGGVGTDTQYF. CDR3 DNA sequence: TGTGCCAGCAGTTGGGGCGGGGTAGGCACAGATACGCAGTATTTT.

The chain's CDR3 is CASSSGTGANYEQYF. The CDR3 DNA follows: TGTGCCAGCAGCTCCGGGACAGGGGCTAACTACGAGCAGTACTTC. The rearrangement uses TRBV6-5 and TRBJ2-7; TRBD1 matches 10 bases. This CDR3 has 15 residues. Germline lookup yields CDR1 MNHEY and CDR2 SVGAGI. V shed 6 bases, J shed 3 bases, and the junction held 8 bases outside the gene matches.

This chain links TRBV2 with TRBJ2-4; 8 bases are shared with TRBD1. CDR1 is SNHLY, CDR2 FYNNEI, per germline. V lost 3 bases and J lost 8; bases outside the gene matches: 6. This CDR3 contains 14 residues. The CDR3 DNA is TGTGCCAGCAGTGATGGGACAGGAGGAGACATTCAGTACTTC. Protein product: CASSDGTGGDIQYF.